One sample yielded the 6 T cell receptor beta chains listed below, sequenced in a study of response to subunit inactivated influenza vaccine. TCRdb independently ran MiXCR on the RT-PCR reads; one entry per CDR3 protein. The profile covers over 400,000 distinct CDR3 sequences, with 10% to 11% appearing a single time and about an eighth taken by the ten largest. Sample: PBMCs from blood, taken about 6 weeks after vaccination. The origin of the receptors is a man aged 50 to 60 who received an inactivated influenza vaccine.

This clonotype was recorded at least ten times. The chain is built from TRBV12-3 or TRBV12-4 and TRBJ2-5; D gene unclear. V lost 6 bases and J 5 bases, leaving 10 bases between the germline ends. There are 12 residues in the CDR3. The CDR3 sequence is CASSSSRETQYF. CDR3 sequence (DNA): TGTGCCAGCAGCTCGTCTCGGGAGACCCAGTACTTC.

This clonotype was seen at least ten times. This chain links TRBV7-2 with TRBJ2-1, with a possible D match to TRBD1 (5 bases). CDR3 length: 15 residues. Germline assignment: CDR1 SGHTA and CDR2 FQGNSA. The V gene lost 3 bases and the J gene lost 0 bases, with 9 bases spanning the gap. The CDR3 nucleotides are TGTGCCAGCAGCTTTACAGGAAGCTCCTACAATGAGCAGTTCTTC. Residues: CASSFTGSSYNEQFF.

This chain joins TRBV6-5 and TRBJ1-1; no firm D call. The V and J ends lost 3 bases and 1 base respectively, with 6 bases between them. The CDR3 spans 13 residues. The germline V gene encodes CDR1 MNHEY and CDR2 SVGAGI. The CDR3 protein is CASSYEQNTEAFF. CDR3 sequence (DNA): TGTGCCAGCAGTTATGAGCAGAACACTGAAGCTTTCTTT.

This sequence joins TRBV3-1 and TRBJ1-5; D unclear. Trimming cost V 3 bases and J 0 bases, with 9 bases left between them. Germline lookup yields CDR1 LGHDT and CDR2 YNNKEL (reference sequence). CDR3 length: 15 residues. CDR3 in amino acids: CASSQSGLSNQPQHF. The CDR3 DNA is TGTGCCAGCAGCCAGTCGGGTCTTAGCAATCAGCCCCAGCATTTT.

V usage is TRBV29-1 and J usage is TRBJ2-1, with TRBD2 matching over 14 bases. Germline V CDR1 and CDR2: SQVTM, ANQGSEA. CDR3 length: 14 residues. V dropped 7 bases and J dropped 8; count of bases not matched to a gene: 7. The CDR3 DNA reads as TGCAGCGGCCAGACTAGCGGGGGGGCCTATGAGCAGTTCTTC. Its protein product is CSGQTSGGAYEQFF.

J is TRBJ2-4 and V is TRBV20-1; 12 nucleotides align to TRBD2. Trimming at V came to 5 bases and at J to 0 bases, leaving 5 bases not matched to a gene. Germline-derived CDR1 and CDR2 are DFQATT and SNEGSKA (reference sequence). This CDR3 region has 16 residues. CDR3 DNA sequence: TGCAGTGCTGGACGGACTAGCGGGATAGCCAAAAACATTCAGTACTTC. Encoded protein: CSAGRTSGIAKNIQYF.